The entry below describes one T cell receptor beta chain. This likely stems from a read error, as it lies one base from a far larger clone. This likely comes from a read error, as the CDR3 has no conserved phenylalanine or tryptophan at its end. This library used roughly 0.4 ug RNA and molecular barcoded adaptors spanning alpha/delta and beta/gamma chains. TCRdb itself ran the reads through MiXCR, one entry per CDR3 protein. Here the sample spans approximately 58,000 distinct CDR3 sequences, 20% to 25% being singletons. Trimming at V came to 3 bases and at J to 6 bases, leaving 7 bases not matched to a gene. The CDR3 runs 15 residues. Germline V gene sequence: CDR1 SGHVS, CDR2 FQNEAQ. The data derive from a study of read filtering for tumor transcriptome and immune sequencing.

Sequencing was performed on a population of CD138-negative cells sorted from bone marrow. The receptor was derived from a donor aged 40 or older with multiple myeloma. The chain combines TRBV7-8 with TRBJ2-1, with 8 bases identical to TRBD1. CDR3 protein: CASSFGQGMINEQFS. In DNA, the CDR3 is TGTGCCAGCAGCTTCGGACAGGGCATGATCAATGAGCAGTTCTCC.